The clone carrying this T cell receptor (beta chain) appeared a few times. V lost 6 bases, J lost 3 bases, and 5 bases stayed unmatched. The CDR3 contains 13 residues. Looked up from germline, CDR1 is MGHDK and CDR2 is SYGVNS. This sample stems from a study of T cells after yellow fever vaccination. MiXCR, run by TCRdb on the 5' RACE reads, gives a single entry per CDR3 protein. In the table there are 250,000 to 350,000 distinct CDR3 sequences, 8.7% of which are singletons. The V gene is TRBV25-1, the J gene TRBJ2-7; 7 nucleotides agree with TRBD1. The sequence came from a man aged 18 to 35 who received the YFV17D yellow fever vaccine. The material sequenced was CD4+ T cells sorted from PBMCs, taken 5 days after the yellow fever booster vaccination. The CDR3 DNA is TGTGCCAGCAGAGTAGCAGGGGGCTACGAGCAGTACTTC. Amino acids: CASRVAGGYEQYF.